Following are 30 T cell receptor beta chains from one sample sequenced in a study of cytomegalovirus exposure and HLA in healthy donors. It was with 60 Vbeta and 13 Jbeta primers that the PCR ran. Using immunoSEQ multiplex PCR, the repertoire was profiled, and TCRdb retains in-frame clones only, with some absent. The data show 75,000 to 95,000 clones, less than 85% seen once. The specimen was PBMCs. The receptors were sampled from a man between 18 and 35 years old in good health and CMV-seronegative.

Concerning this clone itself: One end of the junction does not line up with germline, which may come from a read error. The V gene is TRBV7-7, the J gene TRBJ2-2, with 7 bases identical to TRBD1. The CDR3 is 14 residues long. Germline V gene sequence: CDR1 SSHAT, CDR2 FNYEAQ (reference sequence). The CDR3 loop reads CASSSNRGAGELFF. The CDR3 DNA is TGTGCTAGCAGCTCAAACAGGGGTGCCGGGGAGCTGTTTTTT.

V usage is TRBV6-4 and J usage is TRBJ2-1; the D gene is possibly TRBD1 (6 bases). Germline CDR1 MRHNA, CDR2 SNTAGT. CDR3 size: 15 residues. With 3 bases removed from V and 7 bases from J, the gap between germline ends came to 16 bases. CDR3 in DNA: TGTGCCAGCAGTGATAGGAACTTCAGGGGTAATGAGCAGTTCTTC. Translating gives CASSDRNFRGNEQFF.

The rearrangement joins TRBV6-6 to TRBJ2-7; 14 bases match TRBD2. The ends lost 2 bases at V and 12 bases at J; junction bases unmatched: 6. Germline V gene data show CDR1 as MNHNY and CDR2 as SVGAGI (reference sequence). This CDR3 has 14 residues. CDR3 nucleotides: TGTGCCAGCAGTTACCCCGGGACTAGCGGGAGAACGTACTTC. It encodes CASSYPGTSGRTYF.

The V gene is TRBV27, the J gene TRBJ1-2; 8 bases align to TRBD1. The CDR3 covers 15 residues. V dropped 3 bases and J dropped 1; count of bases not matched to a gene: 4. The germline gives CDR1 MNHEY, CDR2 SMNVEV (reference sequence). The CDR3 bases are TGTGCCAGCAGTTTTACAGGGGGTCTTAACTATGGCTACACCTTC. Its protein is CASSFTGGLNYGYTF.

V gene TRBV4-1 combines with J gene TRBJ2-2, with 10 bases fitting TRBD2. The CDR3 covers 17 residues. Germline V gene lookup returns CDR1 MGHRA and CDR2 YSYEKL. The J segment lost 3 bases and the V segment lost 1 base, leaving 5 bases of the junction unmatched. The DNA for the CDR3 is TGCGCCAGCAGCCAAGCTCCCCTAGCGGGAGACACCGGGGAGCTGTTTTTT. Residues: CASSQAPLAGDTGELFF.

The chain recombines TRBV29-1 with TRBJ2-7, with 9 bases matching TRBD2. Germline V gives CDR1 SQVTM, CDR2 ANQGSEA. Trimming took 2 bases from V and 7 from J; bases not matched to a gene: 9. The CDR3 is made up of 14 amino acids. The CDR3 bases are TGCAGCGTTGAATGGTCTAGCGGGATAGGTGAGCAGTACTTC. Encoded protein: CSVEWSSGIGEQYF.

This chain's CDR3 is CASSFDSVLYEQYF. DNA for the CDR3: TGTGCCAGCAGTTTTGACAGTGTGTTGTACGAGCAGTACTTC. The rearrangement links TRBV28 to TRBJ2-7, with D possibly TRBD1 on 5 matching bases. Deletions cut 3 bases from V and 4 bases from J, with 13 bases between. Germline lookup yields CDR1 MDHEN and CDR2 SYDVKM. The CDR3 has 14 residues.

The V call is TRBV7-3, the J call TRBJ1-1, with a weak D call TRBD1 (6 bases). CDR1 and CDR2 from the germline V gene are SGHTA and FQGTGA. There are 15 residues in the CDR3. V was pared by 4 bases and J by 0 bases, with 12 bases between. The CDR3 DNA reads as TGTGCCAGCAGCTCTCAAGGACAGCTGAACACTGAAGCTTTCTTT. Residues: CASSSQGQLNTEAFF.

The chain carries TRBV7-3 and TRBJ2-5, with 7 nucleotides matching TRBD2. From germline, CDR1 is SGHTA and CDR2 FQGTGA. CDR3 length: 14 residues. Germline trimming cut 1 base from V and 4 bases from J; bases unmatched to any gene: 3. In nucleotides, the CDR3 is TGTGCCAGCAGCTTAATAGGCGGGGGAGAGACCCAGTACTTC. This translates into CASSLIGGGETQYF.

The chain uses TRBV7-3 and TRBJ2-5; tentative D call: TRBD2 (6 bases). The CDR3 has 15 amino acids. In germline, CDR1 is SGHTA, CDR2 FQGTGA. With 1 base removed from V and 5 bases from J, the gap between germline ends came to 14 bases. The CDR3: CASSLIPGGRETQYF. In nucleotides, the CDR3 is TGTGCCAGCAGCTTAATTCCCGGGGGAAGGGAGACCCAGTACTTC.

The table lists this clone with a count of one. The rearrangement uses TRBV13 and TRBJ2-7; 8 bases are a match to TRBD1. Germline loops: CDR1 PRHDT, CDR2 FYEKMQ (reference sequence). There are 15 residues in the CDR3. J lost 0 bases, V lost 4 bases, and 5 bases had no gene match. The DNA for the CDR3 is TGTGCCAGCAGCTATGGGACAGGAGCCTCCTACGAGCAGTACTTC. Protein product: CASSYGTGASYEQYF.

This chain uses TRBV28 with TRBJ1-1, with D maybe TRBD1 (6 bases). The germline CDR1 and CDR2 sequences are MDHEN and SYDVKM. The CDR3 length is 15 residues. V shed 6 bases and J shed 7 bases, with 21 bases lying between them. As DNA, the CDR3 is TGTGCCAGCAGACGAGGGGGGGGCGGAACGGGTGAAGCTTTCTTT. Its protein product is CASRRGGGGTGEAFF.

The chain uses TRBV27 and TRBJ1-4, with TRBD1 identical over 8 bases. V lost 6 bases to trimming and J lost 2 bases; unmatched junction nucleotides: 8. The CDR3 sequence is 16 residues long. Germline V gene sequence: CDR1 MNHEY, CDR2 SMNVEV (reference sequence). CDR3 sequence: CASSHGQGATNEKLFF. CDR3 nucleotides: TGTGCCAGCAGCCACGGACAGGGCGCCACTAATGAAAAACTGTTTTTT.

The rearrangement joins TRBV9 to TRBJ1-1; no firm D call. Per germline, CDR1 SGDLS and CDR2 YYNGEE. V lost 7 bases to trimming and J lost 3 bases, with 16 bases between them. The CDR3 length is 14 residues. Written as DNA, the CDR3 is TGTGCCAGCTCCCTATTAAGAGTCGACACTGAAGCTTTCTTT. Translated: CASSLLRVDTEAFF. Filled out from reference TRBV9 and TRBJ1-1, the complete variable domain reads DSGVTQTPKHLITATGQRVTLRCSPRSGDLSVYWYQQSLDQGLQFLIQYYNGEERAKGNILERFSAQQFPDLHSELNLSSLELGDSALYFCASSLLRVDTEAFFGQGTRLTVV.

V is TRBV5-6 and J is TRBJ1-1, with a possible D match to TRBD1 (5 bases). Trimming took 1 base from V and 4 from J, leaving 11 bases between them. Germline V CDR1 and CDR2: SGHDT, YYEEEE. This CDR3 spans 14 amino acids. The DNA for the CDR3 is TGTGCCAGCAGCTTGTGGCAGGGAAGCACTGAAGCTTTCTTT. This encodes CASSLWQGSTEAFF.

The genes are TRBV6-5 and TRBJ1-5; 11 bases are shared with TRBD1. Germline V CDR1 and CDR2: MNHEY, SVGAGI. There are 14 residues in the CDR3. Trimming at V came to 6 bases and at J to 6 bases, leaving 4 bases not matched to a gene. This CDR3 reads CASSRTGGIQPQHF. Here the CDR3 DNA reads TGTGCCAGCAGCAGGACAGGGGGCATTCAGCCCCAGCATTTT.

V and J are TRBV19 and TRBJ1-3; D is perhaps TRBD1 (6 bases). The CDR3 has 15 residues. Trimming took 8 bases from V and 0 from J, leaving 14 bases between them. Looked up from germline, CDR1 is LNHDA and CDR2 is SQIVND (reference sequence). Here the CDR3 reads CASQDRTSSGNTIYF. For the CDR3, the DNA is TGTGCCAGTCAAGACAGGACGAGCTCTGGAAACACCATATATTTT.

This rearrangement joins TRBV19 to TRBJ2-7; tentative D call: TRBD1 (5 bases). This CDR3 contains 13 residues. Trimming took off 3 bases at V and 6 bases at J, with 12 bases between the two ends. The germline V gene encodes CDR1 LNHDA and CDR2 SQIVND (reference sequence). The CDR3 region has the DNA TGTGCCAGTAGTATTAATGGGGCGAGCGAGCAGTACTTC. It specifies CASSINGASEQYF.

About this clone itself: This likely comes from a read error, as the CDR3 has no conserved phenylalanine or tryptophan at its end. This sequence joins TRBV4-3 and TRBJ2-3; perhaps TRBD2 as D (5 bases). V lost 4 bases and J lost 3, with 14 bases in between. Germline CDR1 and CDR2: LGHNA and YSLEER. The CDR3 loop spans 15 amino acids. Here the CDR3 reads CASSLGGRTTDTQYV. In DNA form, the CDR3 reads TGCGCCAGCAGCCTCGGCGGGCGGACTACAGATACGCAGTATGTT.

The rearrangement uses TRBV2 and TRBJ1-1, with a possible D match to TRBD1 (6 bases). The CDR3 consists of 15 residues. The germline V gene encodes CDR1 SNHLY and CDR2 FYNNEI. Trimming took 6 bases from V and 5 from J, leaving 19 bases between them. CDR3 loop: CASREWDTGATEAFF. The DNA of the CDR3 is TGTGCCAGCAGGGAATGGGACACCGGAGCAACTGAAGCTTTCTTT.

This chain joins TRBV5-1 and TRBJ2-1; D may be TRBD2 (5 bases). Germline V gene data show CDR1 as SGHRS and CDR2 as YFSETQ. The CDR3 length is 14 residues. Trimming pared 4 bases from V and 4 bases from J, leaving 12 bases between. CDR3: CASSPDSLYNEQFF. Written as DNA, the CDR3 is TGCGCCAGCAGCCCGGACTCCTTATACAATGAGCAGTTCTTC.

The chain uses TRBV28 and TRBJ1-6; TRBD1 aligns across 8 bases. The germline gives CDR1 MDHEN, CDR2 SYDVKM. This CDR3 is built from 15 residues. V lost 9 bases and J lost 3; bases outside the gene matches: 7. The CDR3 region has the DNA TGTGCCAGTCTAACAGGGGGTAACTATAATTCACCCCTCCACTTT. The encoded protein is CASLTGGNYNSPLHF.

Here the CDR3 DNA reads TGCGCCAGCAGCCTAGCGGGAGGCCAGGATACGCAGTATTTT. It codes for CASSLAGGQDTQYF. This sequence joins TRBV5-1 and TRBJ2-3; 11 nucleotides align to TRBD2. There are 14 residues in the CDR3. The J segment lost 6 bases and the V segment lost 4 bases, leaving 4 bases of the junction unmatched. Germline V lookup: CDR1 SGHRS, CDR2 YFSETQ.

J is TRBJ2-7 and V is TRBV7-6, with TRBD2 identical over 14 bases. Germline-derived CDR1 and CDR2 are SGHVS and FNYEAQ. V lost 1 base and J lost 6; bases outside the gene matches: 5. CDR3 length equals 16 residues. CDR3 bases: TGTGCCAGCAGCTTAGGGCCCGGACTAGCGGGAGGCGAGCAGTACTTC. Residues: CASSLGPGLAGGEQYF.

This chain links TRBV19 with TRBJ1-1; TRBD1 might be the D (5 bases). CDR1 is LNHDA, CDR2 SQIVND, per germline (reference sequence). The V end lost 3 bases, the J end lost 9 bases, and 14 bases lay between the germline ends. The CDR3 contains 13 residues. This chain's CDR3 is CASSIPTRVQAFF. CDR3 coding DNA: TGTGCCAGTAGTATCCCCACCAGGGTTCAAGCTTTCTTT.

The chain employs TRBV29-1 and TRBJ1-2; 7 bases are a match to TRBD1. The CDR3 loop spans 12 amino acids. Per germline, CDR1 SQVTM and CDR2 ANQGSEA. The ends lost 8 bases at V and 7 bases at J; junction bases unmatched: 10. This CDR3 reads CSIYDRVGGYTF. In DNA form, the CDR3 reads TGCAGCATCTATGACAGGGTCGGTGGCTACACCTTC.

This clone appeared a single time. This chain connects TRBV19 to TRBJ1-5; weak D call: TRBD1 (5 bases). This CDR3 has 13 residues. The germline V gene encodes CDR1 LNHDA and CDR2 SQIVND (reference sequence). V lost 1 base and J lost 5, with 6 bases in between. This CDR3 is CASSIVRDQPQHF. CDR3 coding DNA: TGTGCCAGTAGTATAGTCAGGGATCAGCCCCAGCATTTT.

This sequence joins TRBV11-1 and TRBJ2-7; 7 bases map to TRBD2. The CDR3 extends over 17 amino acids. V shed 5 bases, J shed 0 bases, and the junction held 13 bases outside the gene matches. The germline CDR1 and CDR2 sequences are SGHAT and FQDESV (reference sequence). CDR3 DNA: TGTGCCAGCAGCCTATCGGGGGGACCAACAAGCTCCTACGAGCAGTACTTC. It is translated as CASSLSGGPTSSYEQYF.

This chain uses TRBV29-1 with TRBJ2-1; tentatively, D is TRBD2 (6 bases). Germline CDR1 and CDR2: SQVTM and ANQGSEA. The V end was cut by 4 bases, the J end by 6 bases, with 7 bases between. The CDR3 covers 11 residues. As DNA, the CDR3 is TGCAGCGTTGGGGGACTCAATGAGCAGTTCTTC. Translation gives CSVGGLNEQFF.

The V and J genes are TRBV28 and TRBJ1-2; TRBD1 is a possible D gene (5 bases). This CDR3 contains 16 residues. Per the germline V gene, CDR1 is MDHEN and CDR2 is SYDVKM. V was shortened by 6 bases and J by 8 bases, with 25 bases between the two germline ends. CDR3 residues: CASSPARASRRGGYTF. The CDR3 DNA reads TGTGCCAGCAGCCCCGCCAGGGCCTCTCGAAGGGGAGGCTACACCTTC.